A selection of T cell receptor beta chains follows, all from one sample in a study of T cell responses to AZD1222 COVID-19 vaccine. Assay used: immunoSEQ multiplex PCR; TCRdb lists only in-frame clones, some missing. Of more than 100,000 clones in the sample, approximately 90% are singletons; the top ten hold 13% to 15%. The sequencing here drew on peripheral blood, taken on day 0 of AZD1222 vaccination. Receptors originate from an adult in good health. Each CDR3 is given without its conserved first and last residue. The order of the fields is J gene, V gene, CDR3 protein.

TRBJ2-2 TRBV5-1 ASSVQVLETGELF
TRBJ1-1 TRBV2 ASEWTENTEAF
TRBJ2-3 TRBV9 ASSVSTGGSTDTQY
TRBJ1-4 TRBV20-1 SASAREKLF
TRBJ2-1 TRBV9 ASSASGSSYNEQF
TRBJ2-7 TRBV7-2 ASSLGGPSTYEQY
TRBJ1-1 TRBV19 ASSGGTGARGTEAF
TRBJ2-5 TRBV15 ATSRAGDTGLKETQY
TRBJ2-2 TRBV6-4 ASSPQGTDGELF
TRBJ2-7 TRBV7-6 ASSGDGSSSYEQY
TRBJ1-2 TRBV13 ASSRQGVSGYT
TRBJ2-7 TRBV18 ASSRAGTGAYEQY
TRBJ2-7 TRBV11-2 ASSLVQGFHEQY
TRBJ1-3 TRBV5-1 ASSLAPRNSGNTIY
TRBJ2-7 TRBV10-1 ASSEMADTYEQY
TRBJ1-3 TRBV15 ATSRDVGATGNTIY
TRBJ1-5 TRBV4-3 ASSQDLLSGMPWPQH
TRBJ1-6 TRBV7-9 ASSLDQGTPLH
TRBJ2-5 TRBV6-5 ASRAGQGVQETQY
TRBJ2-5 TRBV4-2 ASSQRTSGTGGTQY
TRBJ2-1 TRBV7-9 ASSPAGGSSYNEQF
TRBJ2-7 TRBV6-5 ASSSGGVGSYEQY
TRBJ2-5 TRBV13 ASSTREAQATQY
TRBJ1-5 TRBV2 ASRQTGGNNQPQH
TRBJ2-7 TRBV9 ASSLDIHYEQY
TRBJ1-2 TRBV12-5 ASGEIDRSSGYT
TRBJ2-2 TRBV28 ASRPRRIANTGELF